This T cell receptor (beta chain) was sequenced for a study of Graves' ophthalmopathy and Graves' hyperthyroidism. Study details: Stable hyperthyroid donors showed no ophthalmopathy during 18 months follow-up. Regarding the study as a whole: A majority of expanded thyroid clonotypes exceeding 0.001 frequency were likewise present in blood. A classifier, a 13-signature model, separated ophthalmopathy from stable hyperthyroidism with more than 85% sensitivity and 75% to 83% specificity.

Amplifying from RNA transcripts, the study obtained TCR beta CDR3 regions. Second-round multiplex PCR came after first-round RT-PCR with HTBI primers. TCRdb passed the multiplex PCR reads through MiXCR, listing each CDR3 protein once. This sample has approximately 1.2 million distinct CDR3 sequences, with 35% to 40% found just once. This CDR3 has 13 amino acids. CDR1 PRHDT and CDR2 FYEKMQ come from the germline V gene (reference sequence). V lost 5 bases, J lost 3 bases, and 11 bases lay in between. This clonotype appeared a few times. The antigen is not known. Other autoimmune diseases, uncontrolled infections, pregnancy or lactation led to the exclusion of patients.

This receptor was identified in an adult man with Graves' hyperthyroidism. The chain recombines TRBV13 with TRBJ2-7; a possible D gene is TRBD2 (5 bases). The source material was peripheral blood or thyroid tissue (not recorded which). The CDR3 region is CASSPTEGYEQYF. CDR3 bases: TGTGCCAGCAGCCCCACCGAGGGCTACGAGCAGTACTTC.